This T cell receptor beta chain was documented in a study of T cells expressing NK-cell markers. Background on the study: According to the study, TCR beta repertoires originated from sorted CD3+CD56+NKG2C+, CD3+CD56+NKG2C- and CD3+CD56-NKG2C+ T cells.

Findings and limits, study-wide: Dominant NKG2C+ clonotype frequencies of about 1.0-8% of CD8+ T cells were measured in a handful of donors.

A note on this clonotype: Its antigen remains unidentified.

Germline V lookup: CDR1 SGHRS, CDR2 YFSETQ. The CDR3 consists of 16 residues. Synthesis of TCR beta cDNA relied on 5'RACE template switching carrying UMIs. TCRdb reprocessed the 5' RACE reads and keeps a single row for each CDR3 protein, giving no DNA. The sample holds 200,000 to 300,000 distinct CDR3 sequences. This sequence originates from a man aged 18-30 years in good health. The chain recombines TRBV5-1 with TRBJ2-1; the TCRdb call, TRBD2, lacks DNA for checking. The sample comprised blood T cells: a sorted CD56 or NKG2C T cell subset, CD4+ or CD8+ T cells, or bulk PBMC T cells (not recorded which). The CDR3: CASSIRLAGLNNEQFF. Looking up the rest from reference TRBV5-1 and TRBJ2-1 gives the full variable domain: KAGVTQTPRYLIKTRGQQVTLSCSPISGHRSVSWYQQTPGQGLQFLFEYFSETQRNKGNFPGRFSGRQFSNSRSEMNVSTLELGDSALYLCASSIRLAGLNNEQFFGPGTRLTVL.